Listed here is a single T cell receptor (beta chain). What it binds is unknown. Given a much more abundant clone one base away, this may be a read error. In TCRdb, the PCR reads were re-called with MiXCR into one record per CDR3 protein. This sample has 15,000 to 20,000 distinct CDR3 sequences; 20% to 25% occur once, and the top ten carry about 6.4%. This record comes from a study of molecular identifiers for immune sequencing clone quantification. General observations from the study: Naive cells had under 1% of molecules in clones above 20 RNA copies, effectors over 98%. Sizes of clones that are highly expanded could be underestimated (if identical TCR molecules share a barcode).

Germline V CDR1 and CDR2: MNHNY, SVGAGI (reference sequence). This CDR3 has 16 residues. V dropped 0 bases and J dropped 3 bases, with 11 bases sitting between them. Naive CD8 T cells were sorted, and the gate applied was CD8+CD4-CCR7+CD45RA+. The chain couples TRBV6-6 to TRBJ2-2; tentative D call: TRBD2 (6 bases). The clonotype originates from a human donor in good health. Some libraries in this study had Jurkat cell RNA spiked in. Sequenced material: naive CD8+ T cells from blood, with Jurkat cell RNA spiked in. This sample's subset: FACS-sorted CD8+CD4-CCR7+CD45RA+ naive T cells. CDR3: CASSYSPGVDTGELFF. The CDR3 DNA reads as TGTGCCAGCAGTTACTCACCGGGAGTGGACACCGGGGAGCTGTTTTTT.